Below, 21 T cell receptor beta chains from the same sample are listed, as sequenced in a study of cytomegalovirus exposure and HLA in healthy donors. Researchers ran the PCR with 60 Vbeta and 13 Jbeta primers. The data were produced by immunoSEQ multiplex PCR, yet TCRdb's version contains in-frame clones alone and is incomplete. The table records approximately 74,000 clones, approximately 75% of them present only once. Sequencing was carried out using PBMCs. These receptors were taken from a woman in her thirties or forties in good health and CMV-seronegative.

A few counts support this clone. The chain recombines TRBV23-1 with TRBJ1-5; D might be TRBD1 (5 bases). TRBV23-1 is an ORF, and what it does is uncertain. V was shortened by 3 bases and J by 2 bases, with 14 bases between the two germline ends. The CDR3 covers 16 residues. CDR3 in amino acids: CASSQGGDSGNQPQHF. CDR3 coding DNA: TGCGCCAGCAGTCAGGGGGGGGACTCGGGCAATCAGCCCCAGCATTTT.

This sequence joins TRBV2 and TRBJ2-7; a possible D gene is TRBD1 (5 bases). The CDR3 extends over 16 amino acids. V was trimmed by 1 base and J by 0 bases, leaving 13 bases between them. Germline CDR1 reads SNHLY; CDR2 reads FYNNEI. The CDR3 here is CASSEGTSRGSYEQYF. The CDR3 DNA reads as TGTGCCAGCAGTGAAGGAACCTCAAGGGGCTCCTACGAGCAGTACTTC.

The sample holds a few counts of this clone. The chain is built from TRBV30 and TRBJ2-2; TRBD2 agrees at 8 bases. J lost 11 bases, V lost 1 base, and 6 bases had no gene match. Germline V gives CDR1 GTSNPN, CDR2 SVGIG (reference sequence). This CDR3 contains 13 residues. CDR3: CAWSETAGDELFF. As DNA, the CDR3 is TGTGCCTGGAGTGAGACAGCGGGAGACGAGCTGTTTTTT.

The V call is TRBV11-2, the J call TRBJ2-5; 9 nucleotides agree with TRBD1. J was trimmed by 7 bases and V by 5 bases; bases with no gene match: 20. The CDR3 contains 18 residues. CDR1 is SGHAT and CDR2 is FQNNGV in the germline V gene. CDR3 sequence reads: CASSPKPRDRVGLRTQYF. CDR3 nucleotide sequence: TGTGCCAGCAGCCCTAAGCCCCGGGACAGGGTTGGGCTAAGGACCCAGTACTTC.

The DNA for the CDR3 is TGTGCCAGCACCCGACAGGGCGGACAGCCCCAGCATTTT. This sequence encodes CASTRQGGQPQHF. The chain links TRBV7-2 to TRBJ1-5, with TRBD1 matching 7 bases. Germline lookup yields CDR1 SGHTA and CDR2 FQGNSA. With 7 bases clipped from V and 7 bases from J, the junction kept 7 bases outside the gene matches. This CDR3 spans 13 amino acids.

This chain uses TRBV11-2 with TRBJ1-1; D perhaps matches TRBD1 (5 bases). Trimming removed 3 bases at V and 6 bases at J, with 14 bases between. Looked up from germline, CDR1 is SGHAT and CDR2 is FQNNGV. This CDR3 has 14 residues. The CDR3 loop reads CASSLRLRVAEAFF. CDR3 nucleotides: TGTGCCAGCAGCTTGCGCCTCAGGGTTGCTGAAGCTTTCTTT.

The chain is built from TRBV28 and TRBJ2-7, with 8 bases identical to TRBD1. V was clipped by 5 bases and J by 2 bases; unmatched bases: 5. Looked up from germline, CDR1 is MDHEN and CDR2 is SYDVKM. The CDR3 loop spans 14 amino acids. CDR3 nucleotide sequence: TGTGCCAGCAGTGGGGGGACAGGAACCTACGAGCAGTACTTC. It specifies CASSGGTGTYEQYF. Drawing the rest from reference TRBV28 and TRBJ2-7, the complete variable domain is DVKVTQSSRYLVKRTGEKVFLECVQDMDHENMFWYRQDPGLGLRLIYFSYDVKMKEKGDIPEGYSVSREKKERFSLILESASTNQTSMYLCASSGGTGTYEQYFGPGTRLTVT.

As concerns this clone: Other DNA variants within this sample encode the same CDR3. The chain employs TRBV2 and TRBJ2-3; a possible D gene is TRBD1 (6 bases). Germline lookup yields CDR1 SNHLY and CDR2 FYNNEI. The CDR3 has 14 residues. V lost 5 bases and J lost 4, with 13 bases in between. This CDR3 reads CASSPDSSADTQYF. The CDR3 coding sequence is TGTGCCAGCAGTCCGGACAGTAGCGCAGATACGCAGTATTTT.

The chain employs TRBV11-1 and TRBJ1-1, with D possibly being TRBD1 (6 bases). CDR3 length: 12 residues. Trimming cost V 2 bases and J 8 bases, with 9 bases left between them. Germline CDR1 and CDR2: SGHAT and FQDESV (reference sequence). The CDR3 protein is CASSLSGTEAFF. CDR3 bases: TGTGCCAGCAGCTTATCCGGGACAGAAGCTTTCTTT.

V usage is TRBV5-1 and J usage is TRBJ2-3, with 10 positions matching TRBD2. V gave up 2 bases and J gave up 2 bases; unmatched junction bases: 2. The CDR3 is 15 amino acids. Germline assignment: CDR1 SGHRS and CDR2 YFSETQ. The CDR3 sequence is CASSFSGGYTDTQYF. The CDR3 bases are TGCGCCAGCAGCTTTAGCGGGGGGTACACAGATACGCAGTATTTT.

This clone was detected only once. This chain links TRBV10-3 with TRBJ1-5; D possibly corresponds to TRBD1 (5 bases). Trimming shortened V by 4 bases and J by 4 bases, and 11 bases separated the two germline ends. This CDR3 comprises 14 residues. Germline loops: CDR1 ENHRY, CDR2 SYGVKD. CDR3 in DNA: TGTGCCATCAGTGGAGGAGGGGAGAATCAGCCCCAGCATTTT. Protein: CAISGGGENQPQHF.

V usage is TRBV7-7 and J usage is TRBJ2-3; no clear D gene. Germline V gives CDR1 SSHAT, CDR2 FNYEAQ (reference sequence). The CDR3 contains 13 residues. Trimming stripped 5 bases from V and 1 base from J, with 7 bases between. CDR3: CASSVSRTDTQYF. For the CDR3, the DNA is TGTGCCAGCAGCGTATCCCGCACAGATACGCAGTATTTT.

This chain links TRBV4-3 with TRBJ1-1, with D maybe TRBD1 (5 bases). V gave up 2 bases and J gave up 11 bases, with 18 bases separating them. The V gene's germline CDR1 is LGHNA and CDR2 YSLEER. This CDR3 contains 14 residues. The CDR3 spells CASSQLDGQASAFF. The CDR3 coding sequence is TGCGCCAGCAGCCAACTCGACGGACAAGCGAGCGCTTTCTTT.

V usage is TRBV19 and J usage is TRBJ1-1, with TRBD1 as a possible D gene (6 bases). The CDR3 consists of 15 residues. Trimming removed 5 bases at V and 0 bases at J, with 13 bases between. Germline CDR1 is LNHDA and CDR2 is SQIVND (reference sequence). The CDR3 loop is CASSFRRDMNTEAFF. The CDR3 region has the DNA TGTGCCAGTAGTTTCCGCCGGGACATGAACACTGAAGCTTTCTTT.

About this clone itself: The same CDR3 arises from other DNA sequences in this sample as well. CDR3 nucleotides: TGTGCCAGCAGCTCAGCCGGGACTAGCGGGTACAATGAGCAGTTCTTC. It specifies CASSSAGTSGYNEQFF. The chain carries TRBV7-3 and TRBJ2-1; 12 nucleotides align to TRBD2. Germline lookup yields CDR1 SGHTA and CDR2 FQGTGA. CDR3 length equals 16 residues. V lost 4 bases, J lost 4 bases, and 5 bases stayed unmatched.

This sequence joins TRBV5-1 and TRBJ2-3; 9 bases are shared with TRBD2. The CDR3 consists of 16 residues. Germline CDR1 SGHRS, CDR2 YFSETQ. The J segment lost 6 bases and the V segment lost 3 bases, leaving 11 bases of the junction unmatched. The CDR3 here is CASSSDLAGVRDTQYF. CDR3 bases: TGCGCCAGCAGCTCCGACTTAGCGGGAGTTAGGGATACGCAGTATTTT.

This rearrangement joins TRBV19 to TRBJ2-2, with 8 bases identical to TRBD2. The CDR3 totals 21 residues. The germline CDR1 and CDR2 sequences are LNHDA and SQIVND (reference sequence). With 5 bases clipped from V and 4 bases from J, the junction kept 24 bases outside the gene matches. This chain's CDR3 is CASSLDVSGNLEAHFTGELFF. In nucleotides, the CDR3 is TGTGCCAGTAGTCTGGACGTTAGCGGGAACTTAGAAGCACATTTCACCGGGGAGCTGTTTTTT. The full variable domain, completed using reference TRBV19 and TRBJ2-2, is DGGITQSPKYLFRKEGQNVTLSCEQNLNHDAMYWYRQDPGQGLRLIYYSQIVNDFQKGDIAEGYSVSREKKESFPLTVTSAQKNPTAFYLCASSLDVSGNLEAHFTGELFFGEGSRLTVL.

The CDR3 here is CASNIRANEQFF. The CDR3 DNA is TGTGCCAGCAACATCAGGGCTAATGAGCAGTTCTTC. The chain employs TRBV2 and TRBJ2-1; the D gene is possibly TRBD1 (5 bases). The CDR3 consists of 12 residues. In germline, CDR1 is SNHLY, CDR2 FYNNEI. Trimming took off 7 bases at V and 7 bases at J, with 11 bases between the two ends.

The rearrangement uses TRBV25-1 and TRBJ1-2, with a weak D call TRBD1 (6 bases). Germline CDR1 reads MGHDK; CDR2 reads SYGVNS. The CDR3 is 17 residues long. Trimming took 5 bases from V and 6 from J, leaving 25 bases between them. The CDR3 loop reads CASSSTRDPITGNGYTF. The CDR3, as DNA: TGTGCCAGCAGTTCAACCCGGGACCCTATAACAGGGAATGGCTACACCTTC.

The chain uses TRBV5-4 and TRBJ2-1, with 9 bases matching TRBD1. V lost 3 bases and J lost 4; bases outside the gene matches: 5. CDR3 length equals 15 residues. Germline-derived CDR1 and CDR2 are SGHNT and YYREEE (reference sequence). The CDR3 bases are TGTGCCAGCAGCTCACCGGGACAGGGATACAATGAGCAGTTCTTC. This codes for CASSSPGQGYNEQFF.

This chain uses TRBV11-3 with TRBJ1-1; D gene ambiguous. Trimming cost V 0 bases and J 1 base, with 15 bases left between them. The CDR3 has 17 residues. CDR1 is SGHNT, CDR2 YENEEA, per germline. In nucleotides, the CDR3 is TGTGCCAGCAGCTTAGATTACTCGCGGGGAAAGAACACTGAAGCTTTCTTT. Amino acids: CASSLDYSRGKNTEAFF.